This T cell receptor beta chain stems from a study of shared clonotypes between healthy human individuals. Study information: Per donor, CD8 memory used one plate, CD8 naive used two, CD4 memory used three and CD4 naive used three.

Genomic DNA of every subset was divided equally among multiple immunoSEQ plates. The table came from immunoSEQ multiplex PCR; TCRdb's copy has only in-frame clones and leaves some out. This table holds over a million clones, around 98% found once. CDR1 is SQVTM and CDR2 is ANQGSEA in the germline V gene. The junction had 10 bases not matched to a gene; V was cut back by 6 bases and J by 9 bases. The CDR3 is 14 amino acids. Sample: naive CD4+ T cells sorted from blood. Subset noted: CD45RA+ positively selected. This receptor was taken from a man aged 30-40 years in good health. The chain uses TRBV29-1 and TRBJ2-1, with 11 bases lining up with TRBD2. The CDR3 DNA follows: TGCAGCGTGGGGATACCGGGACTAGCGGTTGAGCAGTTCTTC. Encoded protein: CSVGIPGLAVEQFF.